These 19 T cell receptor beta chains came from one sample sequenced in a study of T cells expressing NK-cell markers. TCRdb processed the 5' RACE reads again and assigns one entry to each CDR3 protein, with no DNA. This table holds hundreds of thousands of distinct CDR3 sequences. The specimen sequenced was blood T cells: a sorted CD56 or NKG2C T cell subset, CD4+ or CD8+ T cells, or bulk PBMC T cells (not recorded which). The origin of the receptors is a woman between 18 and 70 years old in good health.

V gene TRBV20-1 combines with J gene TRBJ1-1; the D gene TCRdb calls, TRBD1, cannot be checked with no DNA. CDR3 length: 14 residues. The germline V gene has CDR1 DFQATT and CDR2 SNEGSKA (reference sequence). CDR3 loop: CSAPMGQTNTEAFF.

The chain uses TRBV20-1 and TRBJ1-1; TCRdb returns TRBD1, unconfirmable since there is no DNA. The CDR3 runs to 13 residues. From germline, CDR1 is DFQATT and CDR2 SNEGSKA (reference sequence). The CDR3 region is CSAPSGGNTEAFF.

The gene calls are TRBV19 and TRBJ2-6; with no DNA, the TCRdb D assignment of TRBD1 cannot be verified. The germline gives CDR1 LNHDA, CDR2 SQIVND (reference sequence). This CDR3 comprises 17 residues. Here the CDR3 reads CASSIQGANTGANVLTF.

The chain uses TRBV7-3 and TRBJ1-1; TCRdb's D call, TRBD1, is unchecked because there is no DNA. The CDR3 spans 13 residues. Germline-derived CDR1 and CDR2 are SGHTA and FQGTGA. The CDR3 spells CASSPSGRTEAFF.

The chain uses TRBV18 and TRBJ2-3; the TCRdb call, TRBD2, lacks DNA for checking. CDR1 and CDR2 from the germline V gene are KGHSH and LQKENI. The CDR3 consists of 15 residues. The CDR3 sequence: CASSQAGGPTDTQYF.

The rearrangement links TRBV6-2 or TRBV6-3 to TRBJ1-5; TCRdb picks TRBD1, but there is no DNA to check that call. Germline CDR1 and CDR2: MNHEY and SVGEGT. The CDR3 is made up of 15 amino acids. The CDR3 here is CASSLDRGRLQPQHF.

The V call is TRBV5-1, the J call TRBJ1-1. The CDR3 length is 15 residues. Germline V gene data show CDR1 as SGHRS and CDR2 as YFSETQ. The CDR3 reads CASSSGQSRGTEAFF.

The chain recombines TRBV7-9 with TRBJ1-2; TCRdb picks TRBD1, but there is no DNA to check that call. The CDR3 runs to 13 residues. Germline CDR1 reads SEHNR; CDR2 reads FQNEAQ (reference sequence). The CDR3 reads CASSDVGTYGYTF.

The rearrangement uses TRBV7-2 and TRBJ2-4. The CDR3 consists of 14 residues. Germline V gene sequence: CDR1 SGHTA, CDR2 FQGNSA. This CDR3 is CASSTGVPKNIQYF.

The CDR3 loop reads CASVWRGNYEQYF. This chain uses TRBV6-2 or TRBV6-3 with TRBJ2-7; with no DNA, the TCRdb D assignment of TRBD2 cannot be verified. CDR1 and CDR2 (germline): MNHEY, SVGEGT. The CDR3 is 13 residues long.

The rearrangement uses TRBV29-1 and TRBJ2-2. Per the germline V gene, CDR1 is SQVTM and CDR2 is ANQGSEA. This CDR3 is 11 amino acids long. The CDR3 region is CSVEGVGELFF.

This chain joins TRBV20-1 and TRBJ1-6; no DNA is available, so the TRBD1 call from TCRdb remains unchecked. This CDR3 comprises 17 residues. Germline V CDR1 and CDR2: DFQATT, SNEGSKA (reference sequence). This chain's CDR3 is CSAGPVDRGLANSPLHF.

The rearrangement uses TRBV12-3 or TRBV12-4 and TRBJ1-2; TCRdb calls TRBD1, which cannot be checked without DNA. The CDR3 totals 14 residues. CDR3 region: CASSEGTAYGGYTF.

V and J are TRBV5-1 and TRBJ2-5; lacking DNA, the TRBD2 call made by TCRdb goes unchecked. The CDR3 length is 15 residues. The germline gives CDR1 SGHRS, CDR2 YFSETQ. This CDR3 reads CASSLEAGGPETQYF.

This sequence joins TRBV9 and TRBJ2-6. CDR1 and CDR2 from the germline V gene are SGDLS and YYNGEE. CDR3 length: 18 amino acids. The CDR3 reads CASSPYLSGDPGANVLTF.

The chain has TRBV29-1 and TRBJ2-3. This CDR3 spans 16 amino acids. Germline assignment: CDR1 SQVTM and CDR2 ANQGSEA. The CDR3 sequence: CSVEGTYGVVPDTQYF.

The chain links TRBV29-1 to TRBJ2-2; the D call of TRBD1 rests on TCRdb alone, since no DNA is present to check it. This CDR3 is 14 amino acids long. The germline V gene encodes CDR1 SQVTM and CDR2 ANQGSEA. Here the CDR3 reads CSAKGQGASGELFF.

V gene TRBV9 combines with J gene TRBJ2-7; TCRdb's D call of TRBD1 is untestable without DNA. CDR1 is SGDLS, CDR2 YYNGEE, per germline. This CDR3 spans 15 amino acids. This chain's CDR3 is CASSLRTGMSDEQYF.

This rearrangement joins TRBV9 to TRBJ2-1; TCRdb's D call, TRBD2, is unchecked because there is no DNA. Germline CDR1 reads SGDLS; CDR2 reads YYNGEE. The CDR3 is made up of 15 amino acids. The CDR3 sequence: CASSNGLADNNEQFF.